These 5 T cell receptor beta chains were sequenced from one sample in a study of blood T cell repertoires in COVID-19 (dated by TCRdb to the early 2020s). The library was produced with the immunoSEQ multiplex PCR assay. TCRdb limited this immuneACCESS table to in-frame rearrangements with V and J called. A share of clones is missing; checked studies link under half to unresolved V genes, and the rest is unexplained. The table for this sample lists some 200,000 clones; around 84% of them were counted only once. 5.1% of the sample is taken by the ten largest. Input material: peripheral blood. The receptors originated from a woman between 55 and 75 years old who had recovered from COVID-19.

The sample holds many counts of this clone. This chain's CDR3 is CASSLRDRAEQYF. The CDR3 bases are TGTGCCAGCAGCTTGCGGGACAGGGCCGAGCAGTACTTC. The V call is TRBV7-2, the J call TRBJ2-7, with 9 nucleotides matching TRBD1. Germline V gene sequence: CDR1 SGHTA, CDR2 FQGNSA. This CDR3 comprises 13 residues. Trimming removed 3 bases from V and 6 bases from J; junction bases left unmatched: 3.

In regard to this clone: One junction end disagrees with the germline gene, perhaps due to a read error. The chain couples TRBV6-2 or TRBV6-3 to TRBJ1-1; a possible D gene is TRBD1 (5 bases). Germline CDR1 is MNHEY and CDR2 is SVGEGT. CDR3 length equals 12 residues. Here the CDR3 DNA reads TGTGCCAGCACCCCCCCGGGAGGCAGGGAGTCTTTT. It is translated as CASTPPGGRESF.

The V call is TRBV11-2, the J call TRBJ2-7; the D is unclear. Germline V gene sequence: CDR1 SGHAT, CDR2 FQNNGV. With 2 bases removed from V and 6 bases from J, the gap between germline ends came to 11 bases. This CDR3 spans 13 amino acids. Written as DNA, the CDR3 is TGTGCCAGCAGCTTACATCCGAGTTCCGAGCAGTACTTC. This encodes CASSLHPSSEQYF.

V usage is TRBV2 and J usage is TRBJ2-7; D perhaps matches TRBD2 (6 bases). Trimming took 4 bases from V and 7 from J, leaving 14 bases between them. This CDR3 has 13 residues. Germline loops: CDR1 SNHLY, CDR2 FYNNEI. The CDR3 region has the DNA TGTGCCAGCAGTGTTCAGGGACTGGGGGAGCAGTACTTC. It specifies CASSVQGLGEQYF.

For this clone: Other DNA sequences in this specimen translate into the identical CDR3. This rearrangement joins TRBV7-2 to TRBJ2-3; unclear D gene. Germline values: CDR1 SGHTA, CDR2 FQGNSA. Trimming shortened V by 5 bases and J by 1 base, and 10 bases separated the two germline ends. This CDR3 has 14 residues. The CDR3 DNA sequence: TGTGCCAGCAGCCGCGTCGCGGGCACAGATACGCAGTATTTT. This encodes CASSRVAGTDTQYF.